One sample yielded the 13 T cell receptor beta chains listed below, sequenced in a study of spatial heterogeneity in lung cancer. Time point defined: sample taken at primary tumor resection. TCRdb independently ran MiXCR on the 5' RACE reads; one entry per CDR3 protein. The sample records 5,000 to 6,500 distinct CDR3 sequences, 15% to 20% being singletons. Sequencing used normal lung tissue next to the tumor, obtained at surgery. The source of these receptors is a male donor with early-stage non-small cell lung cancer.

This clonotype was detected a few times. A much bigger clone sits one base away, suggesting this may be a read error. The chain couples TRBV7-6 to TRBJ2-1; D unclear. V was trimmed by 5 bases and J by 8 bases, leaving 22 bases between them. The CDR3 consists of 16 residues. The V gene's germline CDR1 is SGHVS and CDR2 FNYEAQ. The CDR3 nucleotides are TGTGCCAGCAGCCCCATCCTTACGGAGACGGGCGATGAGCAGTTCTTC. Protein product: CASSPILTETGDEQFF.

This clonotype was counted a few times. The chain employs TRBV7-2 and TRBJ2-1; 11 nucleotides agree with TRBD1. The germline V gene encodes CDR1 SGHTA and CDR2 FQGNSA. The ends lost 6 bases at V and 9 bases at J; junction bases unmatched: 7. The CDR3 is 14 residues long. CDR3 in DNA: TGTGCCAGCAGACCTCCGGGACAGGGGGTTGAGCAGTTCTTC. It specifies CASRPPGQGVEQFF. Combining the CDR3 with reference TRBV7-2 and TRBJ2-1 gives the whole variable domain GAGVSQSPSNKVTEKGKDVELRCDPISGHTALYWYRQSLGQGLEFLIYFQGNSAPDKSGLPSDRFSAERTGGSVSTLTIQRTQQEDSAVYLCASRPPGQGVEQFFGPGTRLTVL.

The V gene is TRBV20-1, the J gene TRBJ2-3; D is uncertain. Looked up from germline, CDR1 is DFQATT and CDR2 is SNEGSKA (reference sequence). This CDR3 comprises 10 residues. The V end lost 5 bases, the J end lost 5 bases, and 5 bases lay between the germline ends. CDR3 sequence (DNA): TGCAGTGCTGCAGTAGATACGCAGTATTTT. Translating it yields CSAAVDTQYF.

Regarding this clonotype: This may arise from a read error, as a much more abundant clone is one base away. The V and J genes are TRBV12-3 or TRBV12-4 and TRBJ2-1; D is possibly TRBD1 (6 bases). This CDR3 contains 13 residues. The germline V and J ends were trimmed by 10 bases and 13 bases, with 23 bases remaining between them. Here the CDR3 reads CATSWDTPMEQFF. CDR3 sequence (DNA): TGTGCCACCAGCTGGGACACCCCCATGGAACAGTTCTTC.

This chain connects TRBV6-5 to TRBJ2-7; TRBD2 matches 14 bases. The CDR3 spans 17 residues. Trimming took 2 bases from V and 0 from J; bases not matched to a gene: 3. From germline, CDR1 is MNHEY and CDR2 SVGAGI. CDR3 residues: CASSYAGTSGSSYEQYF. CDR3 DNA sequence: TGTGCCAGCAGTTACGCCGGGACTAGCGGGAGCTCCTACGAGCAGTACTTC.

This clonotype was observed a few times. The chain recombines TRBV29-1 with TRBJ2-7; D is undetermined. This CDR3 spans 10 amino acids. V was pared by 4 bases and J by 3 bases, with 4 bases between. Per germline, CDR1 SQVTM and CDR2 ANQGSEA. The CDR3, as DNA: TGCAGCGTTGGAGGCTACGAGCAGTACTTC. This codes for CSVGGYEQYF.

This clonotype is medium-sized (0.01 to 0.1%). This chain links TRBV10-3 with TRBJ2-2, with D possibly being TRBD1 (6 bases). The CDR3 is made up of 14 amino acids. Germline CDR1 is ENHRY and CDR2 is SYGVKD. V was clipped by 7 bases and J by 2 bases, with 11 bases between them. The CDR3 nucleotides read TGTGCCATCAAAGGGACAACCAACACCGGGGAGCTGTTTTTT. Protein product: CAIKGTTNTGELFF.

This clonotype was seen more than once but under ten times. V usage is TRBV12-3 or TRBV12-4 and J usage is TRBJ2-1; TRBD2 is a possible D gene (6 bases). The CDR3 covers 14 residues. The V end lost 4 bases, the J end lost 3 bases, and 10 bases lay between the germline ends. The DNA for the CDR3 is TGTGCCAGCAGTTGGGGGGTGGGCTACAATGAGCAGTTCTTC. It is translated as CASSWGVGYNEQFF.

This clonotype was detected a few times. The rearrangement joins TRBV2 to TRBJ2-7; perhaps TRBD1 as D (6 bases). This CDR3 is built from 15 residues. CDR1 is SNHLY and CDR2 is FYNNEI in the germline V gene. V was pared by 6 bases and J by 2 bases, with 17 bases between. The CDR3, as DNA: TGTGCCAGCAGGAACGATCAGGGGATTGCCTACGAGCAGTACTTC. It encodes CASRNDQGIAYEQYF.

This clonotype was counted only a few times. V and J are TRBV28 and TRBJ2-5; 9 nucleotides line up with TRBD1. This CDR3 has 15 amino acids. Looked up from germline, CDR1 is MDHEN and CDR2 is SYDVKM. With 6 bases clipped from V and 4 bases from J, the junction kept 9 bases outside the gene matches. This CDR3 is CASSYTGGPGETQYF. The CDR3 DNA reads TGTGCCAGCAGCTATACAGGGGGCCCTGGAGAGACCCAGTACTTC.

This clonotype is classed as large. V and J are TRBV6-6 and TRBJ2-3, with 9 positions matching TRBD2. J was trimmed by 4 bases and V by 2 bases; bases with no gene match: 7. CDR1 MNHNY and CDR2 SVGAGI come from the germline V gene (reference sequence). The CDR3 totals 16 residues. The CDR3 region has the DNA TGTGCCAGCAGTTACAGAGCTAGCGGGAACGCAGATACGCAGTATTTT. As protein: CASSYRASGNADTQYF.

There are a few counts of this clonotype. Here the CDR3 reads CASSRRGVSPNEQFF. The CDR3 coding sequence is TGTGCCAGCAGCCGGAGAGGGGTTTCCCCCAATGAGCAGTTCTTC. This sequence joins TRBV3-1 and TRBJ2-1; D tentatively reads TRBD1 or TRBD2 (5 bases each). The CDR3 has 15 residues. The germline V gene encodes CDR1 LGHDT and CDR2 YNNKEL (reference sequence). Trimming took 4 bases from V and 6 from J, leaving 16 bases between them.

The sample holds a few counts of this clonotype. The chain combines TRBV7-3 with TRBJ2-2; D is perhaps TRBD1 or TRBD2 (6 bases each). V was shortened by 1 base and J by 4 bases, with 7 bases between the two germline ends. CDR1 SGHTA and CDR2 FQGTGA come from the germline V gene. This CDR3 contains 14 residues. The CDR3 region is CASSLKGGTGELFF. As DNA, the CDR3 is TGTGCCAGCAGCTTAAAGGGGGGCACCGGGGAGCTGTTTTTT.